This record concerns one T cell receptor beta chain sequence. Its antigen is unidentified. This entry is derived from a study of cytomegalovirus exposure and HLA in healthy donors. Study-wide points: Across donors, presence/absence analyses took sequencing depth to be roughly uniform.

There are 13 residues in the CDR3. V lost 0 bases, J lost 4 bases, and 2 bases stayed unmatched. Looked up from germline, CDR1 is GTSNPN and CDR2 is SVGIG (reference sequence). Both 60 Vbeta primers and 13 Jbeta primers went into the PCR. Some clones are missing from TCRdb's copy, which holds only in-frame ones; the method was immunoSEQ multiplex PCR. The data include approximately 190,000 clones; the top ten clones carry approximately 0.74%. V is TRBV30 and J is TRBJ1-1; 7 bases fit TRBD1. Material for sequencing was PBMCs. The clonotype was recovered from a boy aged 5-17 years in good health and CMV-seronegative. This chain's CDR3 is CAWSVQGTTEAFF. In DNA, the CDR3 is TGTGCCTGGAGTGTACAGGGGACCACTGAAGCTTTCTTT.